Listed here are 16 T cell receptor beta chains from one sample, sequenced in a study of shared clonotypes between healthy human individuals. The naive CD8 population came from CD45RO-negative cells selected for CCR7, without terminally differentiated effector memory CD45RA+ cells. The table came from immunoSEQ multiplex PCR; TCRdb's copy has only in-frame clones and leaves some out. Counted here are millions of clones, roughly 91% occurring once; the ten biggest clones make up about 1.8%. The source material was naive CD8+ T cells from PBMCs. The receptors stem from a man aged 18 to 30 in good health. Some clones in this sample may be carry-over from other donors' samples.

This clone was seen once. The chain carries TRBV7-9 and TRBJ1-4; unclear D gene. V lost 1 base to trimming and J lost 3 bases, with 9 bases between them. CDR1 is SEHNR, CDR2 FQNEAQ, per germline (reference sequence). The CDR3 is made up of 15 amino acids. The CDR3 reads CASSLGVSANEKLFF. CDR3 coding DNA: TGTGCCAGCAGCTTAGGTGTCAGCGCTAATGAAAAACTGTTTTTT.

Concerning this clone: Distinct nucleotide sequences in the sample also encode this CDR3. The chain is built from TRBV4-1 and TRBJ1-2; D is possibly TRBD1 (5 bases). CDR3 length equals 14 residues. V was clipped by 1 base and J by 4 bases, with 10 bases between them. The germline V gene has CDR1 MGHRA and CDR2 YSYEKL. The CDR3 is CASSQVGGGYGYTF. As DNA, the CDR3 is TGCGCCAGCAGCCAAGTCGGGGGGGGCTATGGCTACACCTTC.

This clone was recorded only once. The chain combines TRBV9 with TRBJ2-3; 10 positions match TRBD1. Germline CDR1 reads SGDLS; CDR2 reads YYNGEE. Trimming cost V 1 base and J 3 bases; bases outside gene matches: 2. The CDR3 contains 15 residues. The CDR3 bases are TGTGCCAGCAGCGTATGGGACAGGGGAACAGATACGCAGTATTTT. The encoded protein is CASSVWDRGTDTQYF.

Here the CDR3 DNA reads TGTGCCAGCAGCGTAACGACAGGGGGGTACACCGGGGAGCTGTTTTTT. Protein: CASSVTTGGYTGELFF. The rearrangement links TRBV9 to TRBJ2-2; 9 bases map to TRBD1. CDR1 is SGDLS, CDR2 YYNGEE, per germline. With 1 base clipped from V and 3 bases from J, the junction kept 4 bases outside the gene matches. This CDR3 is built from 16 residues. The whole variable domain, remainder taken from reference TRBV9 and TRBJ2-2, is DSGVTQTPKHLITATGQRVTLRCSPRSGDLSVYWYQQSLDQGLQFLIQYYNGEERAKGNILERFSAQQFPDLHSELNLSSLELGDSALYFCASSVTTGGYTGELFFGEGSRLTVL.

This clone was detected only once. V gene TRBV7-9 combines with J gene TRBJ2-7, with a tentative D call TRBD2 (5 bases). The CDR3 has 14 amino acids. Germline V gene sequence: CDR1 SEHNR, CDR2 FQNEAQ (reference sequence). Trimming removed 5 bases at V and 6 bases at J, with 17 bases between. Here the CDR3 DNA reads TGTGCCAGCAGCGTTGACATAACGGGGTCCGAGCAGTACTTC. Its protein is CASSVDITGSEQYF.

The chain carries TRBV5-1 and TRBJ2-1; TRBD2 aligns across 8 bases. The germline V gene encodes CDR1 SGHRS and CDR2 YFSETQ. V was clipped by 6 bases and J by 6 bases; unmatched bases: 11. The CDR3 is made up of 15 amino acids. The CDR3 protein is CASTPPGLVVNEQFF. The CDR3 DNA sequence: TGCGCCAGCACCCCTCCGGGACTAGTCGTCAATGAGCAGTTCTTC. The whole variable domain, filled in from reference TRBV5-1 and TRBJ2-1, reads KAGVTQTPRYLIKTRGQQVTLSCSPISGHRSVSWYQQTPGQGLQFLFEYFSETQRNKGNFPGRFSGRQFSNSRSEMNVSTLELGDSALYLCASTPPGLVVNEQFFGPGTRLTVL.

The CDR3 spells CASSQDLRDTGELFF. In DNA, the CDR3 is TGTGCCAGCAGCCAAGATCTCAGGGATACCGGGGAGCTGTTTTTT. V and J are TRBV4-2 and TRBJ2-2; D may be TRBD1 (5 bases). The CDR3 length is 15 residues. The V end was cut by 0 bases, the J end by 5 bases, with 10 bases between. Per the germline V gene, CDR1 is LGHNA and CDR2 is YNFKEQ.

The V call is TRBV7-3, the J call TRBJ2-1, with D unclear. The CDR3 spans 16 residues. Trimming left V 1 base short and J 8 bases short, with 18 bases between. Germline assignment: CDR1 SGHTA and CDR2 FQGTGA. The CDR3 reads CASSLKEGRAQYEQFF. CDR3 nucleotides: TGTGCCAGCAGCTTAAAAGAAGGAAGGGCCCAATATGAGCAGTTCTTC.

The rearrangement uses TRBV7-9 and TRBJ2-3; unclear D gene. The germline V gene encodes CDR1 SEHNR and CDR2 FQNEAQ (reference sequence). Trimming removed 8 bases from V and 4 bases from J, with 16 bases in between. CDR3 length equals 14 residues. The CDR3 region is CASERARVPDTQYF. Here the CDR3 DNA reads TGTGCCAGCGAAAGGGCACGGGTACCAGATACGCAGTATTTT.

The rearrangement links TRBV27 to TRBJ2-1; a weak D match, TRBD1 (5 bases). With 2 bases removed from V and 7 bases from J, the gap between germline ends came to 9 bases. The CDR3 runs 13 residues. Germline CDR1 is MNHEY and CDR2 is SMNVEV (reference sequence). CDR3: CASSLEGVNEQFF. Here the CDR3 DNA reads TGTGCCAGCAGTTTAGAAGGGGTTAATGAGCAGTTCTTC.

V usage is TRBV5-8 and J usage is TRBJ1-1; D remains unclear. The CDR3 sequence is 12 residues long. Germline lookup yields CDR1 SGHTS and CDR2 YDEGEE. V lost 3 bases and J 12 bases, leaving 15 bases between the germline ends. The CDR3 nucleotides are TGTGCCAGCAGCTGGGTGGAGCTCCGGACTTTCTTT. This codes for CASSWVELRTFF.

The V call is TRBV7-9, the J call TRBJ2-2; the D call may be TRBD1 or TRBD2 (5 bases each). The CDR3 is made up of 14 amino acids. V was pared by 5 bases and J by 7 bases, with 14 bases between. Germline lookup yields CDR1 SEHNR and CDR2 FQNEAQ (reference sequence). The CDR3 spells CASSPEAGLGELFF. The CDR3 nucleotides read TGTGCCAGCAGCCCGGAGGCAGGGCTCGGGGAGCTGTTTTTT.

The chain uses TRBV7-9 and TRBJ1-1; D is possibly TRBD1 (5 bases). Germline V CDR1 and CDR2: SEHNR, FQNEAQ (reference sequence). This CDR3 has 14 residues. V lost 5 bases and J 0 bases, leaving 10 bases between the germline ends. CDR3 loop: CASSTGGLNTEAFF. Here the CDR3 DNA reads TGTGCCAGCAGCACTGGGGGGTTGAACACTGAAGCTTTCTTT.

This clone was found once. This sequence joins TRBV5-1 and TRBJ2-7; D possibly corresponds to TRBD1 (6 bases). Germline V gene lookup returns CDR1 SGHRS and CDR2 YFSETQ. The CDR3 totals 15 residues. Deletions cut 3 bases from V and 5 bases from J, with 18 bases between. The CDR3 loop is CASSSTWGLEHEQYF. The CDR3 bases are TGCGCCAGCAGCTCAACCTGGGGGCTTGAACACGAGCAGTACTTC.

For this clone: Other DNA sequences within the sample encode an identical CDR3. The CDR3 here is CASSEGRGNEKLFF. The CDR3 DNA follows: TGTGCCAGCAGTGAAGGCAGGGGTAATGAAAAACTGTTTTTT. The chain couples TRBV2 to TRBJ1-4, with TRBD1 as a possible D gene (6 bases). CDR3 length: 14 residues. V was clipped by 1 base and J by 4 bases, with 7 bases between them. CDR1 and CDR2 (germline): SNHLY, FYNNEI.

Remarks on this clone: Other nucleotide sequences in the sample specify the same CDR3. The chain has TRBV4-3 and TRBJ2-7; 7 nucleotides line up with TRBD1. Trimming took 1 base from V and 3 from J; bases not matched to a gene: 6. Germline V gives CDR1 LGHNA, CDR2 YSLEER. This CDR3 contains 15 residues. The DNA for the CDR3 is TGCGCCAGCAGCCAAGGGTCAGGGGGAAGCTACGAGCAGTACTTC. Translated: CASSQGSGGSYEQYF.